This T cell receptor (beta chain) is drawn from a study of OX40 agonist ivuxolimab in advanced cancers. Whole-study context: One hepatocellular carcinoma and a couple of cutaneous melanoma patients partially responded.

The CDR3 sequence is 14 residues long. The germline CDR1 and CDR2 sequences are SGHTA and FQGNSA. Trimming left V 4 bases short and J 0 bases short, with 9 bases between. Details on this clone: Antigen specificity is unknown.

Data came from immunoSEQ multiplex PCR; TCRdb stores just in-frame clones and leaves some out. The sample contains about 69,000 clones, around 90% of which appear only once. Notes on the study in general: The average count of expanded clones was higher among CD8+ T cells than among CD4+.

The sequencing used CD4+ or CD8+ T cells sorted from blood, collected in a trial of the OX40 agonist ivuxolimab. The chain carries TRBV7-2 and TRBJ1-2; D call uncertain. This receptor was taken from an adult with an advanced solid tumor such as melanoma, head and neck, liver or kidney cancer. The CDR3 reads CASSSGRTNYGYTF. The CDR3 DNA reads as TGTGCCAGCAGCTCTGGACGGACTAACTATGGCTACACCTTC.